This T cell receptor beta chain was identified in a study of cytomegalovirus exposure and HLA in healthy donors. About the research overall: An earlier analysis identified 120 million or so unique TCR beta sequences in 150 million to 200 million T cells.

PCR was performed using 60 Vbeta and 13 Jbeta primers. The data were produced by immunoSEQ multiplex PCR, yet TCRdb's version contains in-frame clones alone and is incomplete. The sample yields 110,000 to 150,000 clones, about 80% seen once. Trimming took 4 bases from V and 3 from J, leaving 13 bases between them. This CDR3 has 15 residues. Germline CDR1 and CDR2: SGHTS and YDEGEE. This receptor was taken from a woman in her late teens or twenties in good health and CMV-seropositive. Specimen: PBMCs. This chain connects TRBV5-8 to TRBJ1-4; TRBD1 is a possible D gene (5 bases). CDR3 nucleotides: TGTGCCAGCAGCCCCCAGGGAAAGGCTAATGAAAAACTGTTTTTT. Amino acids: CASSPQGKANEKLFF.